What follows describes a single T cell receptor beta chain. With V trimmed by 6 bases and J by 4 bases, 5 bases remained unmatched. Germline V lookup: CDR1 MNHEY, CDR2 SMNVEV (reference sequence). This CDR3 is built from 15 residues. This specimen comes from a study of blood T cell repertoires in COVID-19. The repertoire was sequenced with immunoSEQ multiplex PCR; TCRdb's copy has only in-frame clones and lacks some. The sample comprises about 240,000 clones, roughly nine tenths of which are singletons, and approximately 6.2% rests with the top ten. This clonotype was sampled from a man aged 60 to 75 with acute or convalescent COVID-19. The sequenced sample was peripheral blood. The V gene is TRBV27, the J gene TRBJ2-2; the match to TRBD2 covers 10 bases. The CDR3 DNA reads TGTGCCAGCAGCAAGAGCGGGAGGGGCACCGGGGAGCTGTTTTTT. It translates to CASSKSGRGTGELFF.